The 18 T cell receptor beta chains reported below all come from one sample, sequenced in a study of beta chain features in type 1 diabetes. Sequencing targeted expressed TCRB transcripts, as all isolated RNA had been reverse transcribed. Produced via immunoSEQ multiplex PCR; TCRdb's table is partial and in-frame only. The sample lists over 15,000 clones; 55% were seen once. Sequencing was performed on stem cell memory CD4+ T cells from blood. The receptors come from a young woman in good health.

The chain carries TRBV28 and TRBJ1-3, with no clear D. Trimming took 1 base from V and 1 from J, leaving 14 bases between them. The CDR3 has 17 residues. Germline assignment: CDR1 MDHEN and CDR2 SYDVKM. The CDR3 protein is CASSLSPPGISGNTIYF. As DNA, the CDR3 is TGTGCCAGCAGTTTATCCCCCCCGGGGATTTCTGGAAACACCATATATTTT.

The gene calls are TRBV2 and TRBJ2-1; D gene unclear. V lost 5 bases to trimming and J lost 0 bases, with 11 bases between them. The CDR3 contains 15 residues. Germline CDR1 SNHLY, CDR2 FYNNEI. CDR3 in DNA: TGTGCCAGCAGTTTCGGTGCTGGCTCCTACAATGAGCAGTTCTTC. Translating it yields CASSFGAGSYNEQFF.

This clone was detected a few times. J is TRBJ1-1 and V is TRBV4-1; perhaps TRBD1 as D (5 bases). Germline V CDR1 and CDR2: MGHRA, YSYEKL. V lost 6 bases to trimming and J lost 3 bases, with 11 bases between them. The CDR3 is 13 residues long. DNA for the CDR3: TGCGCCAGCAGTTCTGGGGGGGACACTGAAGCTTTCTTT. This codes for CASSSGGDTEAFF.

The chain couples TRBV9 to TRBJ1-4; 7 bases match TRBD1. Germline V lookup: CDR1 SGDLS, CDR2 YYNGEE. The trim removed 2 bases at V and 7 bases at J, leaving 5 bases unmatched. The CDR3 runs 14 residues. The CDR3 nucleotides read TGTGCCAGCAGCGTGGGACAGTCTGTTGAAAAACTGTTTTTT. This encodes CASSVGQSVEKLFF.

This sequence joins TRBV5-4 and TRBJ1-1, with 8 bases matching TRBD1. The V segment lost 0 bases and the J segment 7 bases; nucleotides outside the gene matches: 5. This CDR3 is built from 14 residues. CDR1 is SGHNT and CDR2 is YYREEE in the germline V gene (reference sequence). CDR3 coding DNA: TGTGCCAGCAGCTTGGATCAGGGGGCGGGTGAAGCTTTCTTT. Residues: CASSLDQGAGEAFF.

The CDR3 coding sequence is TGTGCCAGCAGCTTCCTCTTCCGGGATAGGAGCACAGATACGCAGTATTTT. Its protein is CASSFLFRDRSTDTQYF. This sequence joins TRBV7-9 and TRBJ2-3; a possible D gene is TRBD2 (5 bases). Germline CDR1 and CDR2: SEHNR and FQNEAQ (reference sequence). CDR3 length: 17 amino acids. V was cut by 3 bases and J by 0 bases, with 16 bases left in between.

J is TRBJ1-2 and V is TRBV27, with 9 positions matching TRBD1. J lost 0 bases, V lost 7 bases, and 12 bases had no gene match. The CDR3 consists of 17 residues. Germline V lookup: CDR1 MNHEY, CDR2 SMNVEV (reference sequence). The CDR3 loop reads CASTPKGQGRSNYGYTF. The CDR3 DNA follows: TGTGCCAGCACCCCTAAAGGACAGGGGCGTTCTAACTATGGCTACACCTTC.

This clone has more than one count but fewer than ten. CDR3 amino acids: CASRRDGPGDTQYF. The CDR3 DNA sequence: TGCGCCAGCAGACGCGATGGCCCGGGAGATACGCAGTATTTT. The chain uses TRBV5-1 and TRBJ2-3; no firm D call. The CDR3 sequence is 14 residues long. Germline-derived CDR1 and CDR2 are SGHRS and YFSETQ. The germline V and J ends were trimmed by 5 bases and 5 bases, with 15 bases remaining between them.

The chain employs TRBV7-3 and TRBJ1-2; 10 bases are shared with TRBD1. The CDR3 runs 14 residues. The V segment lost 9 bases and the J segment 8 bases; nucleotides outside the gene matches: 12. The germline V gene has CDR1 SGHTA and CDR2 FQGTGA. The CDR3 nucleotides are TGTGCCAGTTCCAGGGGACAGGGGTCGTCAGGCTACACCTTC. Its translation is CASSRGQGSSGYTF.

The chain employs TRBV4-1 and TRBJ2-1; perhaps TRBD2 as D (5 bases). Germline loops: CDR1 MGHRA, CDR2 YSYEKL. This CDR3 contains 15 residues. Trimming pared 3 bases from V and 7 bases from J, leaving 16 bases between. This chain's CDR3 is CASSHGLLSENEQFF. CDR3 in DNA: TGCGCCAGCAGCCACGGACTGCTCTCGGAAAATGAGCAGTTCTTC.

This clone was counted a few times. The chain carries TRBV6-6 and TRBJ2-5, with a possible D match to TRBD2 (5 bases). V was cut by 2 bases and J by 4 bases, with 5 bases left in between. The CDR3 has 12 amino acids. In germline, CDR1 is MNHNY, CDR2 SVGAGI (reference sequence). The CDR3 protein is CASSYGGETQYF. In DNA, the CDR3 is TGTGCCAGCAGTTACGGAGGAGAGACCCAGTACTTC.

The chain has TRBV30 and TRBJ2-7, with TRBD1 as a possible D gene (6 bases). This CDR3 comprises 14 residues. Trimming stripped 2 bases from V and 4 bases from J, with 15 bases between. Per the germline V gene, CDR1 is GTSNPN and CDR2 is SVGIG (reference sequence). Here the CDR3 DNA reads TGTGCCTGGAGTACCCGGGACACTGGGTACGAGCAGTACTTC. This sequence encodes CAWSTRDTGYEQYF.

The chain has TRBV5-5 and TRBJ2-5, with 7 bases fitting TRBD1. The germline CDR1 and CDR2 sequences are SGHKS and YYEKEE (reference sequence). Trimming removed 4 bases from V and 4 bases from J; junction bases left unmatched: 10. This CDR3 has 15 residues. CDR3 sequence: CASSAPTPGGETQYF. The CDR3 DNA reads TGTGCCAGCAGCGCGCCGACCCCAGGGGGAGAGACCCAGTACTTC.

The V gene is TRBV6-5, the J gene TRBJ2-3; 14 bases are a match to TRBD2. The CDR3 extends over 13 amino acids. V trimming: 7 bases; J trimming: 10 bases; junction bases outside the gene matches: 4. Germline values: CDR1 MNHEY, CDR2 SVGAGI. In DNA, the CDR3 is TGTGCCAGCACCGGACTAGCGGGAGGCTCGCAGTATTTT. Residues: CASTGLAGGSQYF.

This sequence joins TRBV27 and TRBJ2-5; perhaps TRBD2 as D (5 bases). Germline CDR1 reads MNHEY; CDR2 reads SMNVEV (reference sequence). V shed 6 bases and J shed 1 base, with 12 bases lying between them. CDR3 length: 14 residues. CDR3 protein: CASSELGSQETQYF. The DNA for the CDR3 is TGTGCCAGCAGCGAACTAGGGAGCCAAGAGACCCAGTACTTC.

The chain employs TRBV2 and TRBJ2-1, with no clear D. Trimming took 3 bases from V and 1 from J, leaving 13 bases between them. Germline V lookup: CDR1 SNHLY, CDR2 FYNNEI. The CDR3 runs 16 residues. Written as DNA, the CDR3 is TGTGCCAGCAGTGACCTCCCACTCGTATCCTACAATGAGCAGTTCTTC. It encodes CASSDLPLVSYNEQFF.

The rearrangement joins TRBV6-5 to TRBJ2-6; 9 bases fit TRBD1. V lost 6 bases and J lost 3; bases outside the gene matches: 3. This CDR3 is built from 15 residues. Germline loops: CDR1 MNHEY, CDR2 SVGAGI. The CDR3 DNA is TGTGCCAGCAGGTACAGGGGGCTTGGGGCCAACGTCCTGACTTTC. Its translation: CASRYRGLGANVLTF.

This clone occurred a few times. The rearrangement joins TRBV18 to TRBJ2-7, with 10 positions matching TRBD2. The CDR3 is 15 amino acids. V lost 6 bases and J lost 3; bases outside the gene matches: 8. The germline V gene encodes CDR1 KGHSH and CDR2 LQKENI. The CDR3 loop is CASSNPGLAIYEQYF. The DNA for the CDR3 is TGTGCCAGCTCTAACCCGGGACTAGCGATCTACGAGCAGTACTTC.